A selection of T cell receptor beta chains follows, all from one sample in a study of control samples from healthy donors and cancer patients. Clones were sequenced by immunoSEQ multiplex PCR, and TCRdb holds only the in-frame ones, with some missing. The sample includes roughly 130,000 clones, approximately 90% of them seen just once. Sequencing was performed on blood. The receptors derive from a man between 18 and 29 years old in good health. Each CDR3 is given with its conserved first and last residue. Each record gives: V gene, D gene, J gene, clone size, CDR3 protein, CDR3 DNA. The D gene is left open where the match is weak. Clone size, where shown, is once, few, many, or a class for clones that have expanded.

V: TRBV15; D: -; J: TRBJ1-6; size: -; CDR3: CATSIYRASSPLHF; DNA: TGTGCCACCAGCATTTACAGAGCAAGCTCCCCCCTCCACTTT
V: TRBV27; D: -; J: TRBJ1-1; size: once; CDR3: CASSFGAEAFF; DNA: TGTGCCAGCAGTTTTGGGGCTGAAGCTTTCTTT
V: TRBV10-3; D: -; J: TRBJ1-1; size: -; CDR3: CAISDNRNTEAFF; DNA: TGTGCCATCAGTGACAACCGGAACACTGAAGCTTTCTTT
V: TRBV6-5; D: -; J: TRBJ1-1; size: -; CDR3: CASSYSSTGRGTEAFF; DNA: TGTGCCAGCAGTTACTCAAGTACAGGAAGGGGCACTGAAGCTTTCTTT
V: TRBV30; D: -; J: TRBJ2-7; size: -; CDR3: CAWRVGENPYEQYF; DNA: TGTGCCTGGAGGGTAGGAGAAAATCCCTACGAGCAGTACTTC
V: TRBV5-1; D: -; J: TRBJ2-3; size: -; CDR3: CASSFWGSSGYSSTDTQYF; DNA: TGCGCCAGCAGCTTCTGGGGTTCGAGCGGTTACTCTAGCACAGATACGCAGTATTTT
V: TRBV28; D: -; J: TRBJ2-1; size: -; CDR3: CASKAGYNEQFF; DNA: TGTGCCAGCAAGGCGGGGTACAATGAGCAGTTCTTC
V: TRBV5-1; D: -; J: TRBJ2-5; size: -; CDR3: CASSLGSREETQYF; DNA: TGCGCCAGCAGCTTGGGGTCAAGGGAAGAGACCCAGTACTTC
V: TRBV7-9; D: -; J: TRBJ2-7; size: once; CDR3: CAVGRGPSGGEQYF; DNA: TGTGCCGTTGGACGGGGGCCCTCAGGGGGAGAGCAGTACTTC
V: TRBV6-4; D: -; J: TRBJ1-5; size: -; CDR3: CASSDSARANQPQHF; DNA: TGTGCCAGCAGTGACTCGGCCCGAGCCAATCAGCCCCAGCATTTT
V: TRBV12-5; D: -; J: TRBJ2-5; size: once; CDR3: CASGPERTLGEDPQYF; DNA: TGTGCTAGTGGTCCCGAACGCACATTGGGGGAAGACCCCCAGTACTTC
V: TRBV9; D: -; J: TRBJ1-2; size: -; CDR3: CASSVGGEGLNYGYTF; DNA: TGTGCCAGCAGCGTAGGAGGAGAGGGGCTTAACTATGGCTACACCTTC
V: TRBV14; D: TRBD1; J: TRBJ1-1; size: -; CDR3: CASSQDARGTGDRGTEAFF; DNA: TGTGCCAGCAGCCAAGATGCGCGCGGGACAGGAGACCGGGGCACTGAAGCTTTCTTT
V: TRBV6-1; D: -; J: TRBJ1-6; size: once; CDR3: CASSEKIHIYNSPLHF; DNA: TGTGCCAGCAGTGAAAAAATCCACATCTATAATTCACCCCTCCACTTT
V: TRBV11-2; D: -; J: TRBJ2-1; size: -; CDR3: CASSSGNEQFF; DNA: TGTGCCAGCAGCTCGGGCAATGAGCAGTTCTTC
V: TRBV5-1; D: -; J: TRBJ2-3; size: -; CDR3: CASSSLVADTQYF; DNA: TGCGCCAGCAGCTCGTTAGTCGCAGATACGCAGTATTTT
V: TRBV12-5; D: TRBD1; J: TRBJ1-4; size: once; CDR3: CASGLNPGTGHGPSEKLFF; DNA: TGTGCTAGTGGTTTGAACCCCGGGACAGGGCATGGGCCCTCCGAAAAACTGTTTTTT
V: TRBV19; D: TRBD2; J: TRBJ2-3; size: -; CDR3: CASSPTSGGHTDTQYF; DNA: TGTGCCAGTAGCCCGACTAGCGGGGGGCACACAGATACGCAGTATTTT
V: TRBV10-3; D: -; J: TRBJ2-1; size: -; CDR3: CAISDNSNEQFF; DNA: TGTGCCATCAGTGATAACAGCAATGAGCAGTTCTTC
V: TRBV5-8; D: -; J: TRBJ1-4; size: -; CDR3: CASGDTLEKLFF; DNA: TGTGCCAGCGGGGATACTCTGGAAAAACTGTTTTTT
V: TRBV5-5; D: -; J: TRBJ2-3; size: -; CDR3: CASNYLIPDTQYF; DNA: TGTGCCAGCAACTACCTTATCCCAGATACGCAGTATTTT
V: TRBV27; D: TRBD1; J: TRBJ2-2; size: once; CDR3: CASSSLLQGASTGELFF; DNA: TGTGCCAGCAGTTCACTACTACAGGGGGCGAGCACCGGGGAGCTGTTTTTT
V: TRBV30; D: -; J: TRBJ1-1; size: few; CDR3: CAWSVSGGTEAFF; DNA: TGTGCCTGGAGTGTATCAGGAGGCACTGAAGCTTTCTTT
V: TRBV6-1; D: -; J: TRBJ1-5; size: -; CDR3: CASSELGGSNQPQHF; DNA: TGTGCCAGCAGTGAACTTGGGGGAAGCAATCAGCCCCAGCATTTT
V: TRBV18; D: TRBD1; J: TRBJ1-1; size: -; CDR3: CASSESGGMNTEAFF; DNA: TGTGCCAGCTCTGAGTCAGGGGGAATGAACACTGAAGCTTTCTTT
V: TRBV18; D: TRBD1; J: TRBJ1-1; size: -; CDR3: CASSPTGSGLNTEAFF; DNA: TGTGCCAGCTCACCGACAGGGTCTGGCTTGAACACTGAAGCTTTCTTT
V: TRBV19; D: -; J: TRBJ1-1; size: -; CDR3: CASSTPPKGQREAFF; DNA: TGTGCCAGTAGTACACCCCCTAAAGGACAGAGGGAAGCTTTCTTT
V: TRBV6-5; D: -; J: TRBJ2-3; size: once; CDR3: CASSYSWGHTQYF; DNA: TGTGCCAGCAGTTACTCGTGGGGGCATACGCAGTATTTT
V: TRBV5-4; D: TRBD1; J: TRBJ1-4; size: -; CDR3: CASSVGGTGDEKLFF; DNA: TGTGCCAGCAGCGTAGGGGGCACGGGGGATGAAAAACTGTTTTTT
V: TRBV10-3; D: -; J: TRBJ1-6; size: -; CDR3: CATTPGNSPLHF; DNA: TGTGCTACCACGCCTGGCAATTCACCCCTCCACTTT
V: TRBV7-2; D: -; J: TRBJ1-5; size: -; CDR3: CASSLEGQAWNQPQHF; DNA: TGTGCCAGCAGCTTAGAGGGGCAGGCCTGGAATCAGCCCCAGCATTTT
V: TRBV3-1/TRBV3-2; D: -; J: TRBJ1-2; size: -; CDR3: CASSPDSYGYTF; DNA: TGTGCCAGCAGCCCGGACAGCTATGGCTACACCTTC
V: TRBV24-1; D: -; J: TRBJ2-2; size: once; CDR3: CATSDSHSAGELFF; DNA: TGTGCCACCAGTGACTCACATTCGGCCGGGGAGCTGTTTTTT
V: TRBV30; D: -; J: TRBJ1-3; size: -; CDR3: CAWSVPFPGGTGNTIYF; DNA: TGTGCCTGGAGTGTACCCTTCCCGGGGGGTACTGGAAACACCATATATTTT
V: TRBV12-3/TRBV12-4; D: -; J: TRBJ1-2; size: -; CDR3: CASSSQRGGYTF; DNA: TGTGCCAGCAGTTCCCAACGTGGTGGCTACACCTTC
V: TRBV29-1; D: TRBD1; J: TRBJ1-4; size: -; CDR3: CSGIRGGKLFF; DNA: TGCAGCGGGATCAGGGGGGGGAAACTGTTTTTT
V: TRBV9; D: -; J: TRBJ1-3; size: -; CDR3: CASSVGFPDLGDTIYF; DNA: TGTGCCAGCAGCGTAGGGTTTCCGGATTTAGGAGACACCATATATTTT
V: TRBV7-3; D: -; J: TRBJ2-2; size: few; CDR3: CASSLSFGVGELFF; DNA: TGTGCCAGCAGCTTATCCTTCGGGGTCGGGGAGCTGTTTTTT
V: TRBV10-1; D: TRBD1; J: TRBJ1-5; size: -; CDR3: CASSRDRSQPQHF; DNA: TGCGCCAGCAGCAGGGACAGAAGTCAGCCCCAGCATTTT
V: TRBV7-3; D: -; J: TRBJ2-3; size: -; CDR3: CASSRDVTDTQYF; DNA: TGTGCCAGCAGCCGGGACGTCACAGATACGCAGTATTTT
V: TRBV5-1; D: TRBD1; J: TRBJ2-5; size: -; CDR3: CASEKTGYTETQYF; DNA: TGCGCCAGCGAAAAGACAGGGTATACAGAGACCCAGTACTTC
V: TRBV9; D: -; J: TRBJ1-2; size: -; CDR3: CASSVPGGYGYTF; DNA: TGTGCCAGCAGCGTACCCGGCGGGTATGGCTACACCTTC
V: TRBV13; D: TRBD1; J: TRBJ1-4; size: -; CDR3: CASSTTGREKLFF; DNA: TGTGCCAGCAGCACGACAGGGCGGGAAAAACTGTTTTTT
V: TRBV5-5; D: -; J: TRBJ2-7; size: -; CDR3: CASSLGGSHSAYEQYF; DNA: TGTGCCAGCAGCTTGGGGGGGTCCCACTCGGCTTACGAGCAGTACTTC
V: TRBV5-1; D: TRBD2; J: TRBJ2-5; size: -; CDR3: CASRLGTSGGQETQYF; DNA: TGCGCCAGCAGATTAGGGACTAGCGGGGGGCAAGAGACCCAGTACTTC
V: TRBV11-2; D: -; J: TRBJ1-1; size: once; CDR3: CASSLTGYFAFF; DNA: TGTGCCAGCAGCTTAACAGGGTATTTTGCTTTCTTT
V: TRBV5-6; D: TRBD1; J: TRBJ1-3; size: -; CDR3: CASSWQGAESGNTIYF; DNA: TGTGCCAGCAGCTGGCAGGGGGCTGAATCTGGAAACACCATATATTTT
V: TRBV6-5; D: -; J: TRBJ1-1; size: -; CDR3: CASSYSWGRNTEAFF; DNA: TGTGCCAGCAGTTACTCGTGGGGGAGGAACACTGAAGCTTTCTTT
V: TRBV9; D: -; J: TRBJ2-6; size: -; CDR3: CASSVWGGGSGANVLTF; DNA: TGTGCCAGCAGCGTATGGGGTGGCGGCTCTGGGGCCAACGTCCTGACTTTC
V: TRBV12-5; D: TRBD2; J: TRBJ2-2; size: -; CDR3: CASGAGLAGGSSTGELFF; DNA: TGTGCTAGTGGTGCGGGACTAGCGGGGGGGAGTAGCACCGGGGAGCTGTTTTTT